This T cell receptor beta chain is drawn from a study of PD-1 blockade in classical Hodgkin lymphoma (TCRdb year 2020). With respect to the entire study: To define a peripheral blood immune signature of response to PD-1 blockade in classical Hodgkin lymphoma, the study combined TCR beta sequencing with CyTOF. Study-wide findings and limitations: Only a single clinical trial cohort was studied, and what caused the repertoire differences, possibly disease activity or prior therapy, remained undefined. Newly diagnosed patients were reported to have lower baseline TCR diversity than healthy donors, and relapsed/refractory patients were reported to have lower baseline TCR diversity still.

The CDR3 starts with the cysteine, ends with the phenylalanine, and has 17 residues. Kept here is only the CDR3 DNA, which spans 51 bases and is read in frame from base 1. Trimming removed 0 bases from V and 5 bases from J; the gene matches leave 8 bases unexplained. The germline V gene yields SGDLS for CDR1 and YYNGEE for CDR2. The time point tag for this specimen amounts to: newly diagnosed, previously untreated cHL patient sample. CD4+ T cells were purified from thawed PBMCs by magnetic negative selection with a Miltenyi CD4+ T cell isolation kit. As a comparison group for the relapsed/refractory trial patients, PBMCs were sequenced from patients with newly diagnosed, previously untreated classical Hodgkin lymphoma. Peripheral blood was collected in 8 mL Vacutainer Cell Preparation Tubes, from which PBMCs were isolated by centrifugation and then cryopreserved. Purified CD4+ and CD8+ fractions were prepared only for cases in which an additional PBMC sample was available. Magnetically labelled cells were removed on LS columns in a quadroMACS separator, and the flow-through was retained as the purified fraction.

The Qiagen DNeasy kit was used to extract genomic DNA from unsorted PBMCs and from the negatively selected CD4+ and CD8+ fractions. TCR beta CDR3 regions were amplified by immunoSEQ multiplex PCR using primers annealing to V and J segments. A synthetic immune receptor repertoire was used to minimize amplification bias, and remaining bias was computationally removed after sequencing. The study's processing was this. Repertoire diversity was quantified as the Shannon entropy index using custom Python scripts. The unsorted, CD4+ and CD8+ repertoires were each analyzed separately, with the exception of combined analyses, where CD4+ and CD8+ sequences were merged in silico. Drawn from immuneACCESS, this table holds only the in-frame rearrangements with V and J called that TCRdb kept. Clones are partly lost; checked studies trace under half to an unresolved V gene and leave the rest unexplained. The D gene and trimming were derived from the DNA, and the V and J assignments and clone size from that table. For this sample there are 25,000 to 35,000 clones; about 88% appear just once. The biggest ten clones account for more than 1% of the sample.

Comments on this clone: Its antigen specificity is not known. Nothing much larger sits one base from this clone, and base qualities are not available.

The specimen was CD4+ T cells from blood. The chain was built from TRBV9 and TRBJ2-5; 12 bases in the middle match TRBD2. The sequence was obtained from a human donor with classical Hodgkin lymphoma. The CDR3: CASSVATSGRSWETQYF. The nucleotide sequence is TGTGCCAGCAGCGTAGCAACTAGCGGGAGGAGCTGGGAGACCCAGTACTTC.